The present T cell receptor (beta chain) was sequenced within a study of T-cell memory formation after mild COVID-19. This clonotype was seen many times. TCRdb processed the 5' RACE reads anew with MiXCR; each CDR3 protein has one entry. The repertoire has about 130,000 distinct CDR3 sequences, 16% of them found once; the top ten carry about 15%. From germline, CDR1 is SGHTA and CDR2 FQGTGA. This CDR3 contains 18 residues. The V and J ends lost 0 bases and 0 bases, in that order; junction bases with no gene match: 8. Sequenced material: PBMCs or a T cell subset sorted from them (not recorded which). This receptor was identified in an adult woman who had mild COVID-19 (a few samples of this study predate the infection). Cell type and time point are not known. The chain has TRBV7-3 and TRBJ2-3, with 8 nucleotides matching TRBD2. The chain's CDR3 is CASSLTFSGGGSTDTQYF. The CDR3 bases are TGTGCCAGCAGCTTAACGTTCAGCGGGGGTGGGAGCACAGATACGCAGTATTTT.